This TCR beta chain was sequenced for a study of T cells in tumors after PD-1 blockade. Study in general: Tumor samples averaged about 28,000 templates (range about 550-99,264) and around 6,000 unique clonotypes. The study, taken as a whole, reports: Blood contained about 45% of the tumor's TCR clonotypes. Most post-therapy expanded exhausted CD8+ clones were new, undetected before treatment.

TCRdb's table, derived via immunoSEQ multiplex PCR, lists solely in-frame clones and lacks some. The sample yields more than 8,000 clones, 62% seen once. This clone has just one count. Its specificity is unknown. Trimming stripped 1 base from V and 1 base from J, with 11 bases between. The germline gives CDR1 LNHNV, CDR2 YYDKDF (reference sequence). The CDR3 is 17 amino acids. Noted time point: second of two post-therapy site-matched biopsies around two months apart. Template: tumor biopsy or peripheral blood genomic DNA, roughly 616-6,500 ng per sample. The chain has TRBV15 and TRBJ1-6; tentative D call: TRBD1 (5 bases). The sample in question was tumor tissue, obtained after anti-PD-1 treatment. The sequence was collected from a human donor with basal cell carcinoma. As DNA, the CDR3 is TGTGCCACCAGCAGAGGGGGCGGACCATCCTATAATTCACCCCTCCACTTT. Its translation: CATSRGGGPSYNSPLHF.